The present T cell receptor beta chain was sequenced within a study of STAT5B mutations in CD4+ large granular lymphocyte leukemia. General study results and limits: Higher CD4+ than CD8+ T-LGLL clonality might reflect small sample size.

The assay was run at survey level. The assay was immunoSEQ multiplex PCR, and TCRdb's table has in-frame clones only and misses some. The sample comprises more than 30,000 clones, roughly 78% of which are singletons, and roughly 0.48% rests with the top ten. This clone was observed a few times. Its specificity is not known. Control samples were healthy donors' buffy coats. The length of the CDR3 is 17 residues. This TCR was recovered from a human donor in good health. Source material: CD4+ T cells from blood buffy coats. This sequence joins TRBV21-1 and TRBJ1-5; the table calls TRBD1, which could not be checked here. TRBV21-1 is a recognized pseudogene. CDR3 in DNA: TGTGCCAGCAGCAACCGGACAGGGCGATATAGCAATCAGCCCCAGCATTTT. It encodes CASSNRTGRYSNQPQHF.